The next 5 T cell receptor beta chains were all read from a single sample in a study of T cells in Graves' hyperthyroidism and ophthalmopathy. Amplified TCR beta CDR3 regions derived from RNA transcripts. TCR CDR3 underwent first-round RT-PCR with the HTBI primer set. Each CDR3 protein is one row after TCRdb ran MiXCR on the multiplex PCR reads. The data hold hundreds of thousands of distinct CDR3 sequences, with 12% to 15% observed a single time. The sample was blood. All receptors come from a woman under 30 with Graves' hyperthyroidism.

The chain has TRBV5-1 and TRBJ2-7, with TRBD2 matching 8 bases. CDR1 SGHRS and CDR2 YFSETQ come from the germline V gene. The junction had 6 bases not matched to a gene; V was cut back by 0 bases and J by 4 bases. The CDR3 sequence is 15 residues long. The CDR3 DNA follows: TGCGCCAGCAGCTTGGGCGCTAGCGGGTATTACGAGCAGTACTTC. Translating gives CASSLGASGYYEQYF.

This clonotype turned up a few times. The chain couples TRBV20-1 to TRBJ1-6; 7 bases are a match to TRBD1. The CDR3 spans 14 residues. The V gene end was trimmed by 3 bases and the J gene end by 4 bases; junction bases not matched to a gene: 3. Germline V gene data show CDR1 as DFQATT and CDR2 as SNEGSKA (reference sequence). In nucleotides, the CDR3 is TGCAGTGCTAGGTTGGGACAGTATAATTCACCCCTCCACTTT. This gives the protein CSARLGQYNSPLHF.

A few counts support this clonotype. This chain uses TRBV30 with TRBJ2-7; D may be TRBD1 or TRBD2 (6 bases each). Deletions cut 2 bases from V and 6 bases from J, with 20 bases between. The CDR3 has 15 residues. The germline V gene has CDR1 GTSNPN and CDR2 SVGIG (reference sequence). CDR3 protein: CAWSRGPQGPLEQYF. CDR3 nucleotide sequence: TGTGCCTGGAGTCGGGGGCCCCAAGGCCCTCTCGAGCAGTACTTC.

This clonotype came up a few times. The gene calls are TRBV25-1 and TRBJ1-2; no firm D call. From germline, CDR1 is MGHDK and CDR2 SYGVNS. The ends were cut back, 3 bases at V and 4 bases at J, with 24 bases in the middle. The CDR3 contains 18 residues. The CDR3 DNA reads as TGTGCCAGCAGTGACCTGTGGACGGACCCTATTCTCGGCTATGGCTACACCTTC. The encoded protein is CASSDLWTDPILGYGYTF.

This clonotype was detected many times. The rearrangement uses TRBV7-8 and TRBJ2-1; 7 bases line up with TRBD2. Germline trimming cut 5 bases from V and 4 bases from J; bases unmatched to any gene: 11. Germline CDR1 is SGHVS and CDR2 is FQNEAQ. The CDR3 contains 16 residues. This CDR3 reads CASSRLQREPYNEQFF. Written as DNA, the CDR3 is TGTGCCAGCAGCCGCCTACAGCGGGAACCGTACAATGAGCAGTTCTTC.